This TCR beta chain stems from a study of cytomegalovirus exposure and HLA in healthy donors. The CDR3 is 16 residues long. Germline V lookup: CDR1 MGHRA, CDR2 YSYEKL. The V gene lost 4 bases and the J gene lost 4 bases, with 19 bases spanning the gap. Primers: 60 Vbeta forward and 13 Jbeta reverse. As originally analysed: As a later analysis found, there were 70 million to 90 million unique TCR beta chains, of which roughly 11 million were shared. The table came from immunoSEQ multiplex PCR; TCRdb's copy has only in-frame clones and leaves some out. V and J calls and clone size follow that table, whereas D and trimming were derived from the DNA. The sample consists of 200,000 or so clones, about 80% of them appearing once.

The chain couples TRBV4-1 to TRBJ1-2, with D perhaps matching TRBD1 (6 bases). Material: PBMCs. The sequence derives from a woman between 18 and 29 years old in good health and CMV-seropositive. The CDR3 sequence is CASSPLGTQNVYGYTF. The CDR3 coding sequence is TGCGCCAGCAGCCCTCTCGGGACACAAAACGTCTATGGCTACACCTTC.